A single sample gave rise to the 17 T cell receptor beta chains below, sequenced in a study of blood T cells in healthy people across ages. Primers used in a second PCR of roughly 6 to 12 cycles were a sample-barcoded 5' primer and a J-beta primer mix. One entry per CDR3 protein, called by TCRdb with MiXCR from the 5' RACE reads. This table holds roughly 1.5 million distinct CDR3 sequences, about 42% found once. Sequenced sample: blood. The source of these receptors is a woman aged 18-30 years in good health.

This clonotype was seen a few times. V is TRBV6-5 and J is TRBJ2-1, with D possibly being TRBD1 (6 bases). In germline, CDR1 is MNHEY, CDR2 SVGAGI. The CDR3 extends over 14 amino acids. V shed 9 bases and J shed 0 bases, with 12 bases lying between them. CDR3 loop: CASALGASYNEQFF. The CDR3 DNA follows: TGTGCCAGTGCGTTGGGGGCCTCCTACAATGAGCAGTTCTTC.

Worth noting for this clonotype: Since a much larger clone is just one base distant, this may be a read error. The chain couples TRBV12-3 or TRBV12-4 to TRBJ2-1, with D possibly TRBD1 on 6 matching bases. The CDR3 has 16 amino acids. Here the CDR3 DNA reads TGTGCCAGCAGTTTGGACAGTAAGAGCTCCTGCAATGAGCAGTTCTTC. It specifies CASSLDSKSSCNEQFF.

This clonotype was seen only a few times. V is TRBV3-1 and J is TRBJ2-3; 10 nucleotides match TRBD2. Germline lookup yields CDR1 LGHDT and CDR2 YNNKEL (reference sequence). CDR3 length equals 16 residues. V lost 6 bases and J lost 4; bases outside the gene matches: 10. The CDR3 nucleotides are TGTGCCAGCAGACCCTGGGTAGCGGGGGGTTCAGATACGCAGTATTTT. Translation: CASRPWVAGGSDTQYF.

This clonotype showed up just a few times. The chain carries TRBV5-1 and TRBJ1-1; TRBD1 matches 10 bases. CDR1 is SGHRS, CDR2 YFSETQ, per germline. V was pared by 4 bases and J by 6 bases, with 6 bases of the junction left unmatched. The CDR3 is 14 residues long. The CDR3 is CASSPGQGPAEAFF. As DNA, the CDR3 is TGCGCCAGCAGCCCGGGACAGGGGCCGGCTGAAGCTTTCTTT.

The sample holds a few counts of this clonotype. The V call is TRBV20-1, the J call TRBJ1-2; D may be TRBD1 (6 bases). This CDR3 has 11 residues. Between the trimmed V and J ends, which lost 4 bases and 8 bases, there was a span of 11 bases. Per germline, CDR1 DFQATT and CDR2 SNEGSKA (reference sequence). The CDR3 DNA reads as TGCAGTGCTATCCGGGGGGCGGGCTACACCTTC. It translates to CSAIRGAGYTF.

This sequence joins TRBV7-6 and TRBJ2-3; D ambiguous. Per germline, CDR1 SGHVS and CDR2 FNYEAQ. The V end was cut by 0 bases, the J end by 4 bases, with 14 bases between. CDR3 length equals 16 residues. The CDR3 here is CASSLAASRLPDTQYF. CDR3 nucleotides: TGTGCCAGCAGCTTAGCTGCCTCACGGCTTCCAGATACGCAGTATTTT.

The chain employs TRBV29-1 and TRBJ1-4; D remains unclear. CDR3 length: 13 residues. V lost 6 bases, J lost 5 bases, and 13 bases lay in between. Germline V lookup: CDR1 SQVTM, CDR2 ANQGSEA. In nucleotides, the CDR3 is TGCAGCGTGCTGGCACAGTTAAATGAAAAACTGTTTTTT. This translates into CSVLAQLNEKLFF.

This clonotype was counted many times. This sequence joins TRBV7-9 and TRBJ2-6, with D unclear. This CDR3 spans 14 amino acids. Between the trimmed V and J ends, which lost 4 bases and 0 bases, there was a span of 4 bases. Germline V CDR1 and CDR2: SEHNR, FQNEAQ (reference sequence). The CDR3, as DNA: TGTGCCAGCAGCTCTAACTCTGGGGCCAACGTCCTGACTTTC. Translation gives CASSSNSGANVLTF.

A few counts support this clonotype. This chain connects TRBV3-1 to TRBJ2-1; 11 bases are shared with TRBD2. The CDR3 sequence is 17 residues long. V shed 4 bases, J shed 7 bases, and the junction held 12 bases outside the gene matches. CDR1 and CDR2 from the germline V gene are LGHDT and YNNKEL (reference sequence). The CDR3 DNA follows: TGTGCCAGCAGCCCCGACTTGACTAGCGGGATCGGAAATGAGCAGTTCTTC. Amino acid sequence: CASSPDLTSGIGNEQFF.

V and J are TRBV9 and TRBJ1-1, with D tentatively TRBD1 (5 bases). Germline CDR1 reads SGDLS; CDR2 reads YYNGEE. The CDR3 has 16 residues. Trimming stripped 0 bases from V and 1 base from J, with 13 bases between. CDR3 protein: CASSVDGGRGNTEAFF. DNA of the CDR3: TGTGCCAGCAGCGTAGACGGAGGGAGGGGGAACACTGAAGCTTTCTTT.

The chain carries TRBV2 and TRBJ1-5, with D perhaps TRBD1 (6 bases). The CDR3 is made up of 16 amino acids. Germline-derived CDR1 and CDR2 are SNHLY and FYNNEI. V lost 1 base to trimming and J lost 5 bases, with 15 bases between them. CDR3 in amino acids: CASSEGFAAGDQPQHF. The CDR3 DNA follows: TGTGCCAGCAGTGAAGGTTTCGCGGCAGGGGATCAGCCCCAGCATTTT.

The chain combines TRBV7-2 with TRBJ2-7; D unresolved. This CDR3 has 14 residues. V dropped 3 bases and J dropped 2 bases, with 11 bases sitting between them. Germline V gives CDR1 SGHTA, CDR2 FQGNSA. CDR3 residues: CASSFTTPAYEQYF. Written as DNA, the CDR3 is TGTGCCAGCAGCTTCACTACCCCAGCCTACGAGCAGTACTTC.

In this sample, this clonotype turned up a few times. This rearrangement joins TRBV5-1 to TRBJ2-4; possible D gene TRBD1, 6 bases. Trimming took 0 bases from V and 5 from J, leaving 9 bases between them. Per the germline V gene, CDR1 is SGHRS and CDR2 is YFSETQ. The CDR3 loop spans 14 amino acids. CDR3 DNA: TGCGCCAGCAGCTTGGCTGAGGGGGAAAACATTCAGTACTTC. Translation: CASSLAEGENIQYF.

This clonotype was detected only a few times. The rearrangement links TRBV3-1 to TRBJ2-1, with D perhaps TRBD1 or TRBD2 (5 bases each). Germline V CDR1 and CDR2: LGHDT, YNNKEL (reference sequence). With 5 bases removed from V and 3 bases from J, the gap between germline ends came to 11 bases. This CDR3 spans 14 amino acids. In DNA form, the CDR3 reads TGTGCCAGCAGCTCGGGACGCTACTACAATGAGCAGTTCTTC. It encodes CASSSGRYYNEQFF.

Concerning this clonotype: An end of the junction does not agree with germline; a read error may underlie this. The CDR3: CGSSGPGTGGQPQHF. The CDR3 nucleotides are TGTGGCAGCAGTGGTCCCGGGACTGGGGGACAGCCCCAGCATTTT. This chain uses TRBV6-1 with TRBJ1-5; the D gene is possibly TRBD1 (5 bases). CDR3 length: 15 residues. CDR1 and CDR2 (germline): MNHNS, SASEGT.

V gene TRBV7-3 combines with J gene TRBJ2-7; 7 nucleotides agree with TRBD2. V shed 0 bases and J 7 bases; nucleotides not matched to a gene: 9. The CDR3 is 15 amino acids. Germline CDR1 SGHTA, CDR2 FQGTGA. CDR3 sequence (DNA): TGTGCCAGCAGCTTAACAGCTAGCGGTTACAATGAGCAGTACTTC. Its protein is CASSLTASGYNEQYF. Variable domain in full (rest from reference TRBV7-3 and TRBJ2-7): GAGVSQTPSNKVTEKGKYVELRCDPISGHTALYWYRQSLGQGPEFLIYFQGTGAADDSGLPNDRFFAVRPEGSVSTLKIQRTERGDSAVYLCASSLTASGYNEQYFGPGTRLTVT.

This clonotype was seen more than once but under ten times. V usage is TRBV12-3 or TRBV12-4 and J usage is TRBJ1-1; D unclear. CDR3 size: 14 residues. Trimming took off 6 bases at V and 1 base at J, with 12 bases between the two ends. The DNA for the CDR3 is TGTGCCAGCAGAGCCATACCACAGAACACTGAAGCTTTCTTT. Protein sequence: CASRAIPQNTEAFF.